One and the same sample provided the 15 T cell receptor beta chains below, sequenced in a study of blood T cell repertoires in COVID-19. The assay was immunoSEQ multiplex PCR, and TCRdb's table has in-frame clones only and misses some. The sample shows fewer than 250,000 clones, 80% to 95% of them seen only once. Specimen: peripheral blood. All receptors come from a man aged 60 to 75 with COVID-19, enrolled during active disease.

The chain recombines TRBV7-3 with TRBJ2-3, with TRBD2 identical over 8 bases. V trimming: 4 bases; J trimming: 2 bases; junction bases outside the gene matches: 5. The CDR3 has 15 amino acids. Germline V lookup: CDR1 SGHTA, CDR2 FQGTGA. The DNA of the CDR3 is TGTGCCAGCAGCTCACGGACTAGCCCCACAGATACGCAGTATTTT. Translating it yields CASSSRTSPTDTQYF.

The V call is TRBV19, the J call TRBJ2-2, with 12 bases matching TRBD2. Looked up from germline, CDR1 is LNHDA and CDR2 is SQIVND (reference sequence). This CDR3 is built from 15 residues. Germline trimming cut 5 bases from V and 3 bases from J; bases unmatched to any gene: 1. The CDR3 sequence is CASSRLAGDTGELFF. The CDR3 DNA sequence: TGTGCCAGTAGTCGACTAGCGGGGGACACCGGGGAGCTGTTTTTT.

V and J are TRBV2 and TRBJ1-1, with D tentatively TRBD1 (5 bases). Germline lookup yields CDR1 SNHLY and CDR2 FYNNEI. The ends were cut back, 8 bases at V and 0 bases at J, with 10 bases in the middle. The CDR3 has 13 residues. The CDR3 here is CASARQMNTEAFF. In DNA, the CDR3 is TGTGCCAGCGCCAGACAGATGAACACTGAAGCTTTCTTT.

The chain couples TRBV11-2 to TRBJ2-7; D may be TRBD2 (5 bases). The CDR3 sequence is 14 residues long. Germline values: CDR1 SGHAT, CDR2 FQNNGV. The V and J ends lost 1 base and 4 bases respectively, with 11 bases between them. The CDR3 DNA reads as TGTGCCAGCAGCTTAGGCACGGGAAGATACGAGCAGTACTTC. Protein product: CASSLGTGRYEQYF.

The chain uses TRBV3-1 (or the pseudogene TRBV3-2) and TRBJ1-2; weak D call: TRBD1 (6 bases). V was trimmed by 4 bases and J by 2 bases, leaving 8 bases between them. The CDR3 is 13 residues long. The germline CDR1 and CDR2 sequences are LGHDT and YNNKEL (reference sequence). The CDR3 loop reads CASSPGHNYGYTF. Here the CDR3 DNA reads TGTGCCAGCAGCCCGGGACACAACTATGGCTACACCTTC.

The V and J genes are TRBV19 and TRBJ1-5; weak D call: TRBD1 (6 bases). CDR1 is LNHDA, CDR2 SQIVND, per germline (reference sequence). V lost 8 bases, J lost 0 bases, and 11 bases lay in between. The CDR3 extends over 14 amino acids. CDR3: CASGGRVSNQPQHF. The CDR3 DNA reads TGTGCCAGTGGGGGCAGGGTTAGCAATCAGCCCCAGCATTTT.

This chain connects TRBV6-2 or TRBV6-3 to TRBJ2-3; a weak D match, TRBD1 (5 bases). V lost 6 bases and J 5 bases, leaving 15 bases between the germline ends. This CDR3 is 14 amino acids long. Per the germline V gene, CDR1 is MNHEY and CDR2 is SVGEGT. For the CDR3, the DNA is TGTGCCAGCAGGTACGGTGGGGCACAAGATACGCAGTATTTT. This sequence encodes CASRYGGAQDTQYF.

The chain links TRBV7-9 to TRBJ2-2; maybe TRBD2 (6 bases). The CDR3 contains 15 residues. Trimming pared 5 bases from V and 4 bases from J, leaving 14 bases between. CDR1 SEHNR and CDR2 FQNEAQ come from the germline V gene (reference sequence). CDR3 nucleotides: TGTGCCAGCAGCAAAACTGACGGGGGCACCGGGGAGCTGTTTTTT. Protein product: CASSKTDGGTGELFF.

The CDR3 spells CASSEAAGVGLPGANVLTF. The CDR3 bases are TGTGCCAGCAGTGAAGCGGCAGGGGTGGGCTTACCTGGGGCCAACGTCCTGACTTTC. The V call is TRBV6-1, the J call TRBJ2-6; D perhaps matches TRBD1 (6 bases). Germline V gene sequence: CDR1 MNHNS, CDR2 SASEGT. The CDR3 is 19 amino acids. V was trimmed by 0 bases and J by 2 bases, leaving 17 bases between them.

The chain employs TRBV27 and TRBJ2-1; 11 bases fit TRBD1. With V trimmed by 6 bases and J by 6 bases, 4 bases remained unmatched. Germline CDR1 is MNHEY and CDR2 is SMNVEV (reference sequence). The CDR3 has 14 amino acids. The CDR3 bases are TGTGCCAGCAGCTGGGACAGGGGGACCAATGAGCAGTTCTTC. Its protein is CASSWDRGTNEQFF.

The rearrangement uses TRBV29-1 and TRBJ1-2; unclear D gene. V was cut by 6 bases and J by 6 bases, with 11 bases left in between. Germline-derived CDR1 and CDR2 are SQVTM and ANQGSEA. There are 11 residues in the CDR3. The CDR3 nucleotides are TGCAGCGTGAGGTCGGGGAATGGCTACACCTTC. It translates to CSVRSGNGYTF.

J is TRBJ2-7 and V is TRBV15, with D perhaps TRBD2 (6 bases). The germline V gene encodes CDR1 LNHNV and CDR2 YYDKDF (reference sequence). The CDR3 totals 15 residues. The V and J ends lost 0 bases and 0 bases respectively, with 9 bases between them. The DNA for the CDR3 is TGTGCCACCAGCAGAGATCTCGGGAGCTCCTACGAGCAGTACTTC. It yields the protein CATSRDLGSSYEQYF.

The chain links TRBV24-1 to TRBJ2-1; 8 bases fit TRBD1. V dropped 4 bases and J dropped 5; count of bases not matched to a gene: 12. The CDR3 runs to 17 residues. Germline CDR1 reads KGHDR; CDR2 reads SFDVKD. DNA for the CDR3: TGTGCCACCAGTGACCCCAGGACAGGGTGGAGGAACAATGAGCAGTTCTTC. The encoded protein is CATSDPRTGWRNNEQFF.

The J gene is TRBJ2-7, the V gene TRBV7-8, with D possibly TRBD2 on 6 matching bases. Deletions cut 1 base from V and 4 bases from J, with 26 bases between. Germline V gene data show CDR1 as SGHVS and CDR2 as FQNEAQ. The CDR3 length is 19 residues. The CDR3 region has the DNA TGTGCCAGCAGCTTAGATTATCGGGCTGGGGGGATTTTGGGTTACGAGCAGTACTTC. Translated: CASSLDYRAGGILGYEQYF.

The chain couples TRBV27 to TRBJ1-2; the match to TRBD1 covers 8 bases. Germline trimming cut 4 bases from V and 8 bases from J; bases unmatched to any gene: 9. Germline CDR1 is MNHEY and CDR2 is SMNVEV (reference sequence). The CDR3 covers 14 residues. The CDR3 region is CASSSYQGARGYTF. The CDR3 nucleotides read TGTGCCAGCAGTTCCTACCAGGGGGCAAGAGGCTACACCTTC.